This TCR beta chain derives from a study of blood T cell repertoires in COVID-19. The CDR3 is made up of 17 amino acids. From germline, CDR1 is MNHEY and CDR2 SMNVEV (reference sequence). Germline trimming cut 4 bases from V and 4 bases from J; bases unmatched to any gene: 11. TCRdb keeps only in-frame clones here, not all; method: immunoSEQ multiplex PCR. The table lists about 300,000 clones, approximately 88% of them singletons. Sequencing input: peripheral blood. The chain employs TRBV27 and TRBJ2-3, with 10 positions matching TRBD2. This receptor was taken from a human donor with COVID-19, enrolled during active disease. The donor label of this sample is uncertain. In DNA form, the CDR3 reads TGTGCCAGCAGTTCCACTACTAGCGGGAAGGACGCAGATACGCAGTATTTT. Translated, it gives CASSSTTSGKDADTQYF.